This record concerns one T cell receptor beta chain sequence. Its antigen is not identified. The CDR3 loop spans 14 amino acids. The V gene end was trimmed by 5 bases and the J gene end by 5 bases; junction bases not matched to a gene: 8. Germline CDR1 SEHNR, CDR2 FQNEAQ (reference sequence). This entry comes from a study of identical twins. Study-level points and caveats: Zero-insertion analyses might be partly confounded by invariant T cells like MAIT and iNKT. A lower insertion count was a feature of abundant cord blood beta clonotypes, with no such feature in memory repertoires.

In TCRdb, the 5' RACE reads were re-called with MiXCR into one record per CDR3 protein. The sample has a few hundred thousand distinct CDR3 sequences; around 20% are singletons. The receptor's source is a man aged 50-59 years in good health. Sequenced: naive T cells sorted from blood. The J gene is TRBJ1-1, the V gene TRBV7-9; 7 nucleotides match TRBD1. This CDR3 reads CASSTAGTETEAFF. The DNA for the CDR3 is TGTGCCAGCAGCACAGCCGGGACAGAGACTGAAGCTTTCTTT.